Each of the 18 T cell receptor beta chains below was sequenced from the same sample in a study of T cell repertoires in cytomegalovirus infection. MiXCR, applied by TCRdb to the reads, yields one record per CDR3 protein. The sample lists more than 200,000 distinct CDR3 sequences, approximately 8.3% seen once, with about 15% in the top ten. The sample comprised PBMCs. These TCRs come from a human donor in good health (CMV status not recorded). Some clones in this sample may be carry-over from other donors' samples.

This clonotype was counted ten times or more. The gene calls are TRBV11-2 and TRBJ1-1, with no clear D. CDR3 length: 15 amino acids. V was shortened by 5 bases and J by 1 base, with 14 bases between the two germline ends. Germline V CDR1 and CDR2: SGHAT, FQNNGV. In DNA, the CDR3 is TGTGCCAGCAGCCAGGTCGAAAGAGGGAACACTGAAGCTTTCTTT. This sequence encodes CASSQVERGNTEAFF.

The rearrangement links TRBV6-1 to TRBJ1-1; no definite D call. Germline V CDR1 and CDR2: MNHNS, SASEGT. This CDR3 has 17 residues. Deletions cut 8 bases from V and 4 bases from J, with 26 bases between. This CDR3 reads CASSMRIDMGLITEAFF. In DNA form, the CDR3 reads TGTGCCAGCTCCATGCGGATCGACATGGGCCTAATCACTGAAGCTTTCTTT.

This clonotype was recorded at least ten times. The CDR3 nucleotides are TGTGCCAGCAGCGCAGGACCGGGTACTAGCCTGTACGAGCAGTACTTC. Translated: CASSAGPGTSLYEQYF. V usage is TRBV7-2 and J usage is TRBJ2-7; a possible D gene is TRBD2 (6 bases). The CDR3 extends over 16 amino acids. The germline V gene has CDR1 SGHTA and CDR2 FQGNSA. Trimming removed 5 bases from V and 4 bases from J, with 21 bases in between.

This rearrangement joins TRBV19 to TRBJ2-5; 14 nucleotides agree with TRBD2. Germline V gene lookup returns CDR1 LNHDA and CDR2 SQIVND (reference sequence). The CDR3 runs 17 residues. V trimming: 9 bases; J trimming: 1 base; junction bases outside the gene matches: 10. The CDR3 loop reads CASQPGLAGDIQETQYF. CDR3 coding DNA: TGTGCCAGCCAACCGGGACTAGCGGGGGACATCCAAGAGACCCAGTACTTC.

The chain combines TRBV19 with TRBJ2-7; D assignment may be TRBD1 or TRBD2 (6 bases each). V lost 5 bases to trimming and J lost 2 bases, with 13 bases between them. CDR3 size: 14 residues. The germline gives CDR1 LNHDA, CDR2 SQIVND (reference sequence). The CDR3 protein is CASSRWGAAYEQYF. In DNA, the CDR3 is TGTGCCAGTAGTCGGTGGGGGGCCGCCTACGAGCAGTACTTC. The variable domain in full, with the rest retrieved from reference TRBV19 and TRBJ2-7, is DGGITQSPKYLFRKEGQNVTLSCEQNLNHDAMYWYRQDPGQGLRLIYYSQIVNDFQKGDIAEGYSVSREKKESFPLTVTSAQKNPTAFYLCASSRWGAAYEQYFGPGTRLTVT.

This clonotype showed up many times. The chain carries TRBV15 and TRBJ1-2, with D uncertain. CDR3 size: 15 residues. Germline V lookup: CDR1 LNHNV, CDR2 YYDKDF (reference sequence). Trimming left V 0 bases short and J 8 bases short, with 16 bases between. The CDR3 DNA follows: TGTGCCACCAGCAGAGACCAGCTACTACGGGCCGGCTACACCTTC. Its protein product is CATSRDQLLRAGYTF.

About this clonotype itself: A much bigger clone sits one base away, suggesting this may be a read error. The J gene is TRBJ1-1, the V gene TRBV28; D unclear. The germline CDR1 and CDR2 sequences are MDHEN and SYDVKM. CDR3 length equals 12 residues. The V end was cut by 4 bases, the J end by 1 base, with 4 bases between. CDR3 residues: CASSSKNTEAFF. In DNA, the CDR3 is TGTGCCAGCAGTTCCAAGAACACTGAAGCTTTCTTT.

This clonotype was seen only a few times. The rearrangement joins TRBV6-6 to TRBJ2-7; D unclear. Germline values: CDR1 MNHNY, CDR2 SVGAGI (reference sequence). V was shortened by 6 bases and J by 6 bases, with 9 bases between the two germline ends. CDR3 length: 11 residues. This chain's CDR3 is CASSLSAEQYF. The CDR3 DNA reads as TGTGCCAGCAGCCTCTCCGCCGAGCAGTACTTC.

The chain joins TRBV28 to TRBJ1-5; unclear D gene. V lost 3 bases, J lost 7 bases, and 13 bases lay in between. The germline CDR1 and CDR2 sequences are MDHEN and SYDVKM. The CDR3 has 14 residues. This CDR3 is CASSLAGWQQPQHF. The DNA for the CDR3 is TGTGCCAGCAGTTTGGCGGGGTGGCAACAGCCCCAGCATTTT.

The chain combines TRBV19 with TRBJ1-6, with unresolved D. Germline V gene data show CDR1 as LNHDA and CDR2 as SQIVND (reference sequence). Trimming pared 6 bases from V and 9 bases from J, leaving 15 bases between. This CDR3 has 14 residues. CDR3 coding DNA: TGTGCCAGTAGGATGGGGTTTATCGGTTCACCCCTCCACTTT. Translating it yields CASRMGFIGSPLHF.

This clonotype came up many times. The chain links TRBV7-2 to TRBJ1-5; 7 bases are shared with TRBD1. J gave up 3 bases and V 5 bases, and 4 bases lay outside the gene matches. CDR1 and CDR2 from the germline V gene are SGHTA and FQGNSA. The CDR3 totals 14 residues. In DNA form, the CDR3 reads TGTGCCAGCAGCCCGGGACAGATCAATCAGCCCCAGCATTTT. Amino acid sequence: CASSPGQINQPQHF.

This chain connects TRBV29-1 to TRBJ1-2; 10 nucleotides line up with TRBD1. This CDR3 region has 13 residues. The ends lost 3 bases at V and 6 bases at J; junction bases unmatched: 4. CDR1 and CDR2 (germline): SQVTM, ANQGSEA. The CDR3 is CSVDTGTGDGYTF. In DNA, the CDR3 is TGCAGCGTTGATACCGGGACAGGGGATGGCTACACCTTC.

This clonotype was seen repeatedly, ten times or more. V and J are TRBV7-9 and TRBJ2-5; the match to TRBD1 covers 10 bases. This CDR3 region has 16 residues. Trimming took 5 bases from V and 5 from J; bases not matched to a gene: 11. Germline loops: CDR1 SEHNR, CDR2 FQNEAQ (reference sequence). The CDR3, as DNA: TGTGCCAGCAGCCGCCGACAGGGGGCTTTTACCGAGACCCAGTACTTC. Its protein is CASSRRQGAFTETQYF.

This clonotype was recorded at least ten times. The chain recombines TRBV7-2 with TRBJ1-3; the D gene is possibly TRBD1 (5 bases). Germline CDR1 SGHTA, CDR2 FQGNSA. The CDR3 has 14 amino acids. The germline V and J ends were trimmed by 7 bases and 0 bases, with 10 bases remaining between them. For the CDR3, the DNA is TGTGCCAGCACCCCACAGGTCTCTGGAAACACCATATATTTT. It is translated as CASTPQVSGNTIYF.

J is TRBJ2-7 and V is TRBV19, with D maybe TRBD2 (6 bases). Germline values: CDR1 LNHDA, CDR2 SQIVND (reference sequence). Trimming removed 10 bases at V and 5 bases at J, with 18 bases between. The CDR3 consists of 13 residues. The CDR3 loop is CATRGLGGDEQYF. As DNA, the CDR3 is TGTGCCACCCGGGGTCTGGGAGGCGACGAGCAGTACTTC.

In DNA form, the CDR3 reads TGTGCCAGCAGCTCGGTTACTTATTATGGCTACACCTTC. Its protein is CASSSVTYYGYTF. The V gene is TRBV7-9, the J gene TRBJ1-2; D unresolved. The CDR3 sequence is 13 residues long. Trimming stripped 4 bases from V and 5 bases from J, with 11 bases between. Germline CDR1 reads SEHNR; CDR2 reads FQNEAQ (reference sequence).

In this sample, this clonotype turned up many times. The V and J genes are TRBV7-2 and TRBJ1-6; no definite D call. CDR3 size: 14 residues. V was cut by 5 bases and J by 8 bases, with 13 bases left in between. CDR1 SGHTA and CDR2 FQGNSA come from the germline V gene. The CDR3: CASSRTAEDSPLHF. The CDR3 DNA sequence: TGTGCCAGCAGCCGGACGGCGGAGGATTCACCCCTCCACTTT.

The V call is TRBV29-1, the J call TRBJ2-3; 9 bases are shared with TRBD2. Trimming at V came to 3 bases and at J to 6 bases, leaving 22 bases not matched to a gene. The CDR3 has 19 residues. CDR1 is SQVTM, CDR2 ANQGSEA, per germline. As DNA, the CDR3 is TGCAGCGTTGATTCGCGGGGGCGGGAGGGCCGGAGAGGTTCGGATACGCAGTATTTT. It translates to CSVDSRGREGRRGSDTQYF.